This passage covers 12 T cell receptor beta chains from one sample sequenced in a study of blood T cell repertoires in COVID-19. TCRdb's table, derived via immunoSEQ multiplex PCR, lists solely in-frame clones and lacks some. Of under 150,000 clones in the sample, more than 65% are singletons; the top ten hold roughly 25%. Sequencing used peripheral blood. These receptors all come from a human donor in a cohort sampled during active COVID-19.

V usage is TRBV5-1 and J usage is TRBJ2-5, with TRBD1 matching 7 bases. Germline lookup yields CDR1 SGHRS and CDR2 YFSETQ. V lost 3 bases to trimming and J lost 2 bases; unmatched junction nucleotides: 7. This CDR3 is built from 15 residues. Written as DNA, the CDR3 is TGCGCCAGCAGCTACACCGGGACAGTGCAAGAGACCCAGTACTTC. Its translation is CASSYTGTVQETQYF.

This chain links TRBV7-2 with TRBJ1-6; 8 nucleotides agree with TRBD1. Germline CDR1 is SGHTA and CDR2 is FQGNSA. Trimming removed 7 bases from V and 5 bases from J; junction bases left unmatched: 16. The CDR3 spans 18 residues. CDR3 nucleotide sequence: TGTGCCAGCACCGGGACCCGGGGACAGGCTCCGAATAATTCACCCCTCCACTTT. This codes for CASTGTRGQAPNNSPLHF.

DNA for the CDR3: TGTGCCAGCAGTCGAGCGGGAAGGAACTACAATGAGCAGTTCTTC. Translated, it gives CASSRAGRNYNEQFF. The chain has TRBV2 and TRBJ2-1; 7 bases are a match to TRBD2. Germline V gives CDR1 SNHLY, CDR2 FYNNEI. V dropped 5 bases and J dropped 3; count of bases not matched to a gene: 7. The CDR3 runs to 15 residues.

The V call is TRBV30, the J call TRBJ1-6, with 7 nucleotides matching TRBD1. Germline CDR1 GTSNPN, CDR2 SVGIG (reference sequence). The ends lost 6 bases at V and 8 bases at J; junction bases unmatched: 7. The CDR3 is 13 amino acids. As DNA, the CDR3 is TGTGCCTGTTCCGGGACAGATTATTCACCCCTCCACTTT. It encodes CACSGTDYSPLHF.

This chain joins TRBV15 and TRBJ2-1; possibly TRBD1 for D (5 bases). The CDR3 spans 14 residues. Per germline, CDR1 LNHNV and CDR2 YYDKDF (reference sequence). V gave up 4 bases and J gave up 4 bases, with 11 bases separating them. CDR3 residues: CATSTRQTYNEQFF. For the CDR3, the DNA is TGTGCCACCAGCACTAGACAGACGTACAATGAGCAGTTCTTC.

The rearrangement uses TRBV7-9 and TRBJ2-7; maybe TRBD1 (5 bases). Deletions cut 1 base from V and 0 bases from J, with 10 bases between. The germline V gene encodes CDR1 SEHNR and CDR2 FQNEAQ (reference sequence). This CDR3 comprises 15 residues. The CDR3, as DNA: TGTGCCAGCAGCTTAGTAGCAGGGAACTCCTACGAGCAGTACTTC. This codes for CASSLVAGNSYEQYF.

The V gene is TRBV27, the J gene TRBJ2-6; 8 bases align to TRBD1. Trimming cost V 4 bases and J 0 bases; bases outside gene matches: 8. CDR3 length: 18 amino acids. Germline V gene lookup returns CDR1 MNHEY and CDR2 SMNVEV (reference sequence). Here the CDR3 reads CASSSRGLFTSGANVLTF. The CDR3 nucleotides read TGTGCCAGCAGTTCCAGGGGGCTTTTTACCTCTGGGGCCAACGTCCTGACTTTC. Filled out from reference TRBV27 and TRBJ2-6, the complete variable domain reads EAQVTQNPRYLITVTGKKLTVTCSQNMNHEYMSWYRQDPGLGLRQIYYSMNVEVTDKGDVPEGYKVSRKEKRNFPLILESPSPNQTSLYFCASSSRGLFTSGANVLTFGAGSRLTVL.

CDR3 protein: CASSLALIGTTLANEQFF. The CDR3, as DNA: TGTGCCAGCAGCTTAGCGCTAATCGGGACTACGCTCGCCAATGAGCAGTTCTTC. J is TRBJ2-1 and V is TRBV7-2; 7 nucleotides line up with TRBD2. The CDR3 loop spans 18 amino acids. Per germline, CDR1 SGHTA and CDR2 FQGNSA. The V segment lost 0 bases and the J segment 6 bases; nucleotides outside the gene matches: 14.

The rearrangement joins TRBV4-1 to TRBJ1-4; 7 nucleotides line up with TRBD1. Germline V lookup: CDR1 MGHRA, CDR2 YSYEKL. The CDR3 loop spans 17 amino acids. Germline trimming cut 1 base from V and 1 base from J; bases unmatched to any gene: 6. The CDR3 region has the DNA TGCGCCAGCAGCCAAGGACAGGGATCCCAAACTAATGAAAAACTGTTTTTT. Amino acids: CASSQGQGSQTNEKLFF.

The rearrangement links TRBV25-1 to TRBJ1-6; D unclear. Deletions cut 1 base from V and 10 bases from J, with 20 bases between. The CDR3 totals 17 residues. Germline lookup yields CDR1 MGHDK and CDR2 SYGVNS. The DNA of the CDR3 is TGTGCCAGCAGTGAATGGAGTGTTATGGGAGTAAAATCACCCCTCCACTTT. Translated: CASSEWSVMGVKSPLHF.

The V call is TRBV19, the J call TRBJ1-1; 7 nucleotides align to TRBD1. Germline V gives CDR1 LNHDA, CDR2 SQIVND (reference sequence). This CDR3 region has 13 residues. Germline trimming cut 8 bases from V and 0 bases from J; bases unmatched to any gene: 3. CDR3 DNA sequence: TGTGCCAGTGGGGACAGCTTGAACACTGAAGCTTTCTTT. Residues: CASGDSLNTEAFF.

This chain uses TRBV9 with TRBJ2-1, with 13 bases aligning to TRBD2. There are 16 residues in the CDR3. Looked up from germline, CDR1 is SGDLS and CDR2 is YYNGEE. V gave up 3 bases and J gave up 7 bases; unmatched junction bases: 7. The CDR3 loop is CASSATSGGANNEQFF. The CDR3 DNA reads TGTGCCAGCAGCGCCACTAGCGGGGGGGCTAATAATGAGCAGTTCTTC.